The text below deals with one TCR beta chain. These data are taken from a study of shared clonotypes between healthy human individuals. CDR3 length equals 16 residues. V dropped 0 bases and J dropped 3 bases, with 14 bases sitting between them. Germline CDR1 is SGHDT and CDR2 is YYEEEE. Clones were sequenced by immunoSEQ multiplex PCR, and TCRdb holds only the in-frame ones, with some missing. The sample yields about 1,500,000 clones, approximately 97% seen once. The sequenced material came from naive CD4+ T cells sorted from blood. Noted subset: CD45RA+ positively selected. This sequence joins TRBV5-6 and TRBJ2-3; D is possibly TRBD2 (6 bases). The TCR originated in a man under 40 in good health. CDR3 in DNA: TGTGCCAGCAGCTTGGTTAGTGCGGGGCTTACAGATACGCAGTATTTT. It specifies CASSLVSAGLTDTQYF.